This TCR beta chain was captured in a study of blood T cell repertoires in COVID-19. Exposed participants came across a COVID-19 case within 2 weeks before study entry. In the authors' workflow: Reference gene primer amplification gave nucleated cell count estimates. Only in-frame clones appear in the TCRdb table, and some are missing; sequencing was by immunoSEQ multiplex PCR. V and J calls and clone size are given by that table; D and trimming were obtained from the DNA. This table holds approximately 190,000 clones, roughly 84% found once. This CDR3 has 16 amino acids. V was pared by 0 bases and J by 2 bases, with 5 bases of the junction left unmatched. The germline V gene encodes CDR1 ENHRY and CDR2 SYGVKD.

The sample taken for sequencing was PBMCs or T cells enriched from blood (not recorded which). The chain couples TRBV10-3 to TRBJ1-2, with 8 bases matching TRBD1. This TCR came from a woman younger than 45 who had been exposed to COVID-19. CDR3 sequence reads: CAISESSQGANYGYTF. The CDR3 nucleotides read TGTGCCATCAGTGAGTCGAGTCAGGGGGCCAACTATGGCTACACCTTC.